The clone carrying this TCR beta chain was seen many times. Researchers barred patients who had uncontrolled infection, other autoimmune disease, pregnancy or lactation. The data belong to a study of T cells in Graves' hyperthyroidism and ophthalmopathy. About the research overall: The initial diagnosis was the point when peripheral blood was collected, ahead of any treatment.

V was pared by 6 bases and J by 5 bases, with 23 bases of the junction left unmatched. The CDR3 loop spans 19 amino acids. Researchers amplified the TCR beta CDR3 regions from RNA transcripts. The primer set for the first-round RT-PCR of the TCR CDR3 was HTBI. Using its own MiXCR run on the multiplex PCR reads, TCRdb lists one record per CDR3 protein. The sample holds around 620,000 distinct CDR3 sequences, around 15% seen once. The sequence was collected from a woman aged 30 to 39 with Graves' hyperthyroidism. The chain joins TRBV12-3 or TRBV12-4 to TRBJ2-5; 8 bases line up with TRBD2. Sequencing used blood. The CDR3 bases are TGTGCCAGCAGATCTCTAGCGGGTTCGATTGGCCTGGGACCGGAGACCCAGTACTTC. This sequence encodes CASRSLAGSIGLGPETQYF.